This T cell receptor (beta chain) emerged from a study of identical twins. With template switching, a universal primer site was added, and the cDNA carried unique molecular identifiers. TCRdb fed the 5' RACE reads into MiXCR, producing one record per CDR3 protein. Among roughly 750,000 distinct CDR3 sequences listed, around 20% were seen once. This CDR3 is 11 amino acids long. Germline-derived CDR1 and CDR2 are ENHRY and SYGVKD. Trimming took 7 bases from V and 5 from J, leaving 5 bases between them. This clonotype was seen a handful of times. This sample also belongs to another study, concerning T cells expressing NK-cell markers. From that study: The TCR beta repertoires originated in sorted CD3+CD56+NKG2C+, CD3+CD56+NKG2C- and CD3+CD56-NKG2C+ T cells. T cells sorted in several experiments were restricted to alpha-beta TCR T cells by an anti-gamma-delta TCR antibody.

V usage is TRBV10-3 and J usage is TRBJ2-2; D is possibly TRBD1 (5 bases). Source material: PBMCs. The clonotype was recovered from a woman younger than 30 in good health. The CDR3 protein is CAIKGTGELFF. The DNA of the CDR3 is TGTGCCATCAAGGGGACCGGGGAGCTGTTTTTT.